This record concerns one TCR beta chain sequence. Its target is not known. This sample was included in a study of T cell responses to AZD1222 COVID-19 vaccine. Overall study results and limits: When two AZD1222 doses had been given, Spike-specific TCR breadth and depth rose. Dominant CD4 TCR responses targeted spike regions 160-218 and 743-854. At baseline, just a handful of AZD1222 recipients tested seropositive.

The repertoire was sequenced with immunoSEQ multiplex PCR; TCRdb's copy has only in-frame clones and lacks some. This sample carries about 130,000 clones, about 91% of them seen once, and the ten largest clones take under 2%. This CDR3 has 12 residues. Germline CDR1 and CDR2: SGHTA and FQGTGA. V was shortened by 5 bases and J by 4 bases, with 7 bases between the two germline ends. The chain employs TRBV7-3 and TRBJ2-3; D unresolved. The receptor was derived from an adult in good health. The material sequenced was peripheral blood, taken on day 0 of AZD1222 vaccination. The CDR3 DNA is TGTGCCAGCAGCGAACCTCCAGATACGCAGTATTTT. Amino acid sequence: CASSEPPDTQYF. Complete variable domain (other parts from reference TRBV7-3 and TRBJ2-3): GAGVSQTPSNKVTEKGKYVELRCDPISGHTALYWYRQSLGQGPEFLIYFQGTGAADDSGLPNDRFFAVRPEGSVSTLKIQRTERGDSAVYLCASSEPPDTQYFGPGTRLTVL.